This TCR beta chain was observed in a study of OX40 agonist ivuxolimab in advanced cancers. On this clone: What it binds is unknown.

This CDR3 contains 17 residues. Germline V gives CDR1 SGHTA, CDR2 FQGTGA. Study-wide points: Low clonal expansion, among the lowest seen, marked partial responders at 0.1-3.0 mg/kg. Some nonresponders also had low normalized T-cell clonal expansion.

Profiled with immunoSEQ multiplex PCR; TCRdb holds only in-frame clones, not every one. The repertoire holds 50,000 to 60,000 clones, with more than 75% as singletons. Cycle 7 day 1, cycle 4 day 1, and baseline were the timepoints at which blood was sampled. This receptor was obtained from an adult with an advanced solid tumor such as melanoma, head and neck, liver or kidney cancer. The sample in question was CD4+ or CD8+ T cells sorted from blood, obtained in a trial of the OX40 agonist ivuxolimab. The rearrangement links TRBV7-3 to TRBJ2-5; D unresolved. The J call may be mistaken, given a closer DNA end match to TRBJ2-7. The CDR3 sequence is CASSSHPEADDSYEQYF. CDR3 nucleotide sequence: TGTGCCAGCAGCTCCCACCCCGAGGCCGACGACTCCTACGAGCAGTACTTC.